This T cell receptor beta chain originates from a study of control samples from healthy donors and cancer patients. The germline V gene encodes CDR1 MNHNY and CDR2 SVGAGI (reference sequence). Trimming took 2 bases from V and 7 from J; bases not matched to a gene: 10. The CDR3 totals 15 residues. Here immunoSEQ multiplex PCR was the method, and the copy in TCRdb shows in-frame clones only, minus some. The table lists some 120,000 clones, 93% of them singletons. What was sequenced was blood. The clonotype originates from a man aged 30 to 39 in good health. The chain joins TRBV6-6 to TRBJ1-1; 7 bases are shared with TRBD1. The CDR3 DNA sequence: TGTGCCAGCAGTTACCCAACTGGACAGGAGGGTGAAGCTTTCTTT. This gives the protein CASSYPTGQEGEAFF.